The rows below give T cell receptor beta chains drawn from one sample of a study of beta chain features in type 1 diabetes. Generated by immunoSEQ multiplex PCR, the TCRdb table keeps only in-frame clones and is missing some. The table records 850,000 to 900,000 clones, roughly 17% of them present only once. The specimen sequenced was naive CD4+ T cells from blood. These receptors were obtained from a woman in her late teens or twenties in good health. CDR3s include the opening cysteine and the closing phenylalanine or tryptophan. D genes are given only for firm matches. Clone sizes are given selectively: once, few, many, or a class where the clone is expanded.

len: 10; d_gene: .; j_gene: TRBJ2-7; abundance: few; v_gene: TRBV20-1; CDR3nt: TGCAGTGCCACTACCTACGAGCAGTACTTC; CDR3aa: CSATTYEQYF
len: 14; d_gene: .; j_gene: TRBJ2-1; abundance: few; v_gene: TRBV2; CDR3nt: TGTGCCAGCAGTGAAGGCGATAGCTGGAATGAGCAGTTCTTC; CDR3aa: CASSEGDSWNEQFF
len: 14; d_gene: TRBD2; j_gene: TRBJ2-3; abundance: few; v_gene: TRBV5-1; CDR3nt: TGCGCCAGCAGCTCCCGGACTAGCGGGAATACGCAGTATTTT; CDR3aa: CASSSRTSGNTQYF
len: 15; d_gene: TRBD2; j_gene: TRBJ2-1; abundance: .; v_gene: TRBV7-3; CDR3nt: TGTGCCAGCAGCCCAGGACTAGCGGGCTACAATGAGCAGTTCTTC; CDR3aa: CASSPGLAGYNEQFF
len: 15; d_gene: TRBD2; j_gene: TRBJ2-2; abundance: few; v_gene: TRBV2; CDR3nt: TGTGCCAGCAGCGGACTAGTTGAGATCACCGGGGAGCTGTTTTTT; CDR3aa: CASSGLVEITGELFF
len: 13; d_gene: TRBD1; j_gene: TRBJ2-7; abundance: few; v_gene: TRBV29-1; CDR3nt: TGCAGCGTTGAGCGGGACAGGGGTCTCGAGCAGTACTTC; CDR3aa: CSVERDRGLEQYF
len: 13; d_gene: .; j_gene: TRBJ2-7; abundance: few; v_gene: TRBV2; CDR3nt: TGTGCCAGCAGTAAAGGGGGAAGCTACGAGCAGTACTTC; CDR3aa: CASSKGGSYEQYF
len: 17; d_gene: .; j_gene: TRBJ1-1; abundance: few; v_gene: TRBV4-2; CDR3nt: TGTGCCAGCAGCCAAGAGGGGGGCGCCAATATGAACACTGAAGCTTTCTTT; CDR3aa: CASSQEGGANMNTEAFF
len: 18; d_gene: TRBD2; j_gene: TRBJ2-4; abundance: .; v_gene: TRBV28; CDR3nt: TGTGCCAGCAGTTTTCCGGGAGGAGGAGTTGGGGCCAAAAACATTCAGTACTTC; CDR3aa: CASSFPGGGVGAKNIQYF
len: 18; d_gene: TRBD2; j_gene: TRBJ2-7; abundance: .; v_gene: TRBV28; CDR3nt: TGTGCCAGCAGTTTACCCGGGACTAGCGGGAGGGCCATCTACGAGCAGTACTTC; CDR3aa: CASSLPGTSGRAIYEQYF
len: 13; d_gene: TRBD1; j_gene: TRBJ1-2; abundance: .; v_gene: TRBV6-1; CDR3nt: TGTGCCAGCCTGCTGACAGGGGGCTATGGCTACACCTTC; CDR3aa: CASLLTGGYGYTF
len: 13; d_gene: .; j_gene: TRBJ1-2; abundance: few; v_gene: TRBV27; CDR3nt: TGTGCCAGCAGTTCCACAGGGAACTATGGCTACACCTTC; CDR3aa: CASSSTGNYGYTF
len: 15; d_gene: TRBD2; j_gene: TRBJ2-7; abundance: .; v_gene: TRBV6-5; CDR3nt: TGTGCCAGCAGCCGCCGACTAGCGGTCGCCTACGAGCAGTACTTC; CDR3aa: CASSRRLAVAYEQYF
len: 17; d_gene: TRBD2; j_gene: TRBJ2-7; abundance: few; v_gene: TRBV18; CDR3nt: TGTGCCAGCTCACAGACTACTAGCGGTACTAGCTCCTACGAGCAGTACTTC; CDR3aa: CASSQTTSGTSSYEQYF
len: 15; d_gene: .; j_gene: TRBJ2-3; abundance: few; v_gene: TRBV11-2; CDR3nt: TGTGCCAGCAGCCCTCGGGACGCCTACACAGATACGCAGTATTTT; CDR3aa: CASSPRDAYTDTQYF
len: 16; d_gene: .; j_gene: TRBJ1-1; abundance: once; v_gene: TRBV28; CDR3nt: TGTGCCAGCAGTTTATCTTTCGGGGCCTCGGACACTGAAGCTTTCTTT; CDR3aa: CASSLSFGASDTEAFF
len: 16; d_gene: TRBD2; j_gene: TRBJ2-3; abundance: .; v_gene: TRBV5-4; CDR3nt: TGTGCCAGCAGCTTGGGATGGGCGGGAGGCTCAGATACGCAGTATTTT; CDR3aa: CASSLGWAGGSDTQYF